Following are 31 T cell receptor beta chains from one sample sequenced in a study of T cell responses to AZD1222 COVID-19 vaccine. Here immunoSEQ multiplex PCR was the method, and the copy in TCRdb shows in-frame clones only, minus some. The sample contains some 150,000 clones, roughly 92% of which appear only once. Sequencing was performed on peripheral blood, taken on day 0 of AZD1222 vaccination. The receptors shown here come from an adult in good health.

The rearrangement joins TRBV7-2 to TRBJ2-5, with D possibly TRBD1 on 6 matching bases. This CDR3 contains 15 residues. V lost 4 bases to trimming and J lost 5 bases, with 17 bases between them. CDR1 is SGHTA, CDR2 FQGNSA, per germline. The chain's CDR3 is CASSSSGHRSETQYF. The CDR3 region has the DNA TGTGCCAGCAGCTCCTCGGGACACAGGTCGGAGACCCAGTACTTC.

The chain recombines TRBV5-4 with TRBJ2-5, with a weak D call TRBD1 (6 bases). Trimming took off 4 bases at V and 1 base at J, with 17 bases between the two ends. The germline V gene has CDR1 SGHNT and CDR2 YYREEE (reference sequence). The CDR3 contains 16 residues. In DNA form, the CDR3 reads TGTGCCAGCAGCCCACTCCCAGGGGTCCTCCAAGAGACCCAGTACTTC. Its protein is CASSPLPGVLQETQYF.

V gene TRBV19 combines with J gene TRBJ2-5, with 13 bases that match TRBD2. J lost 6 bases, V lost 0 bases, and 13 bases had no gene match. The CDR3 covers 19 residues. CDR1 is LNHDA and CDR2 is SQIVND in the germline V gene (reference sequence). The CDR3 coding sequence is TGTGCCAGTAGTATAGATCCCACTAGCGGGAGGGCCCTCGGAAAGACCCAGTACTTC. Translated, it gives CASSIDPTSGRALGKTQYF.

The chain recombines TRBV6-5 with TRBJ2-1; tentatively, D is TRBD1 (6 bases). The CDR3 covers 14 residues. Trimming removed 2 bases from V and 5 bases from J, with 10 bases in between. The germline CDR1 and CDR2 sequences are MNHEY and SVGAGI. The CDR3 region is CASSYLGQNNEQFF. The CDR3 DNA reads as TGTGCCAGCAGTTACCTGGGACAAAACAATGAGCAGTTCTTC.

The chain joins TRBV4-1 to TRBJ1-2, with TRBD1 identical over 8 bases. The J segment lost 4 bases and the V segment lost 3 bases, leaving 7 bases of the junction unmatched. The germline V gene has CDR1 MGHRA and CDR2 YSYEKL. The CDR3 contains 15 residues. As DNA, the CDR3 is TGCGCCAGCAGCCACGGACAGGGCGCGGGCTATGGCTACACCTTC. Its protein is CASSHGQGAGYGYTF.

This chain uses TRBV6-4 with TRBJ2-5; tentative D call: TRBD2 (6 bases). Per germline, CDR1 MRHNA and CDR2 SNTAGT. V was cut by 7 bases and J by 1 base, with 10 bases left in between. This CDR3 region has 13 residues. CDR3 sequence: CASKSGSQETQYF. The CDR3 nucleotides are TGTGCCAGCAAATCCGGGAGCCAAGAGACCCAGTACTTC.

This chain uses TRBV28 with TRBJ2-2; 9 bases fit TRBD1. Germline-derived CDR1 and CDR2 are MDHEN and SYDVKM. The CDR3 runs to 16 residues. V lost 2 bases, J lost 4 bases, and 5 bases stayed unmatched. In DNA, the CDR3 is TGTGCCAGCAGTTTAGCCGGGACAGGGTTCACCGGGGAGCTGTTTTTT. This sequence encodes CASSLAGTGFTGELFF.

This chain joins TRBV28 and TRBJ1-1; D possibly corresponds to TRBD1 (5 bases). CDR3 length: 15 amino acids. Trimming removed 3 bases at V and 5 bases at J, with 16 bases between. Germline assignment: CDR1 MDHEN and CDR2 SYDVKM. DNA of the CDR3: TGTGCCAGCAGTTTCGTACGTCGGGGGTTAACTGAAGCTTTCTTT. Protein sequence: CASSFVRRGLTEAFF.

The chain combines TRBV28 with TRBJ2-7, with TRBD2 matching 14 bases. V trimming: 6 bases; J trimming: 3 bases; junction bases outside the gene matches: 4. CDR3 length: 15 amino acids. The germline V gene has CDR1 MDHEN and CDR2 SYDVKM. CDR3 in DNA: TGTGCCAGCAGCTCTGGGACTAGCGGGAGCTACGAGCAGTACTTC. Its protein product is CASSSGTSGSYEQYF. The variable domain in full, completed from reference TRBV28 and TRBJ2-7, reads DVKVTQSSRYLVKRTGEKVFLECVQDMDHENMFWYRQDPGLGLRLIYFSYDVKMKEKGDIPEGYSVSREKKERFSLILESASTNQTSMYLCASSSGTSGSYEQYFGPGTRLTVT.

In nucleotides, the CDR3 is TGTGCCACCAGTGATCCAACAGGAGACAGCAATCAGCCCCAGCATTTT. This translates into CATSDPTGDSNQPQHF. The chain recombines TRBV24-1 with TRBJ1-5; possible D gene TRBD1, 5 bases. Germline loops: CDR1 KGHDR, CDR2 SFDVKD. The CDR3 has 16 residues. Trimming took off 3 bases at V and 1 base at J, with 12 bases between the two ends.

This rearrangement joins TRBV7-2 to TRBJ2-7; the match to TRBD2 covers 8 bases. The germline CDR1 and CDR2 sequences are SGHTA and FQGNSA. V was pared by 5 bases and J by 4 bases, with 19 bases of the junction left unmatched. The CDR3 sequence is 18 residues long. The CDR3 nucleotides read TGTGCCAGCAGCCCTAAGGCGGTTTCCAGCGGGGGTGGGTACGAGCAGTACTTC. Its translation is CASSPKAVSSGGGYEQYF.

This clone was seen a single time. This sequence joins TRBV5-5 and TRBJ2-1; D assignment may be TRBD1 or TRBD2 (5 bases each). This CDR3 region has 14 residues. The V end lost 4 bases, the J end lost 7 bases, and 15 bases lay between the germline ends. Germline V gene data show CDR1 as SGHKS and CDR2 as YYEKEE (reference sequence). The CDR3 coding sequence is TGTGCCAGCAGCCGGGACCCCGGTTCAAATGAGCAGTTCTTC. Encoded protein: CASSRDPGSNEQFF.

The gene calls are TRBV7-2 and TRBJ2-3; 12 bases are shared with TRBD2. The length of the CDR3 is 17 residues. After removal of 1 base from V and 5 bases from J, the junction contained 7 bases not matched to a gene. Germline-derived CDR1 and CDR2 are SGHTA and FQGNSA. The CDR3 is CASSLVPSGGAQDTQYF. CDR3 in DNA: TGTGCCAGCAGCTTAGTCCCTAGCGGGGGGGCCCAAGATACGCAGTATTTT.

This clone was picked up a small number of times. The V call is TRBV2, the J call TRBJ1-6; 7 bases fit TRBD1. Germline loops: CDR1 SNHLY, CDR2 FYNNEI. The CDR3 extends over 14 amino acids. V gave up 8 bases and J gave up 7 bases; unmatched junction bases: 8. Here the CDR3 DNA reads TGTGCCAGCCACAGGGGATCGGAGAATTCACCCCTCCACTTT. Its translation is CASHRGSENSPLHF.

The CDR3 DNA reads as TGTGCCAGCAGCCAAGATTGGCTAGCGGCCAGCACAGATACGCAGTATTTT. Protein: CASSQDWLAASTDTQYF. The chain combines TRBV4-2 with TRBJ2-3; 7 nucleotides agree with TRBD2. Losses at the gene ends were 0 bases for V and 0 bases for J; bases not matched to a gene: 6. The CDR3 runs to 17 residues. CDR1 is LGHNA and CDR2 is YNFKEQ in the germline V gene.

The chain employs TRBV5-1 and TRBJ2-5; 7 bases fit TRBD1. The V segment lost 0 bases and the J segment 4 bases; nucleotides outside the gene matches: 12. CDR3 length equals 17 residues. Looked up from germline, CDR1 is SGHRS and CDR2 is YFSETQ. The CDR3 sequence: CASSLALRTGGVETQYF. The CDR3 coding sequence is TGCGCCAGCAGCTTGGCCCTTCGGACAGGAGGCGTAGAGACCCAGTACTTC.

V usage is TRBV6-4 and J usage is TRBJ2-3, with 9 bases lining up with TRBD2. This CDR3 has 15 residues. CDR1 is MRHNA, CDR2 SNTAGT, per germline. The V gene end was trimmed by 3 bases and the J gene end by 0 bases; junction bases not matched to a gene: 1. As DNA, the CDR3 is TGTGCCAGCAGTGAGGGGACTAGCAGCACAGATACGCAGTATTTT. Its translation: CASSEGTSSTDTQYF.

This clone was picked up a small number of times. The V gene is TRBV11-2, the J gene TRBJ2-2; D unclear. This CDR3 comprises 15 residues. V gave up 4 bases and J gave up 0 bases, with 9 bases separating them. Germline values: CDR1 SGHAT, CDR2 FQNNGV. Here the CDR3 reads CASSSFVSNTGELFF. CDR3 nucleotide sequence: TGTGCCAGCAGCTCGTTCGTTTCGAACACCGGGGAGCTGTTTTTT.

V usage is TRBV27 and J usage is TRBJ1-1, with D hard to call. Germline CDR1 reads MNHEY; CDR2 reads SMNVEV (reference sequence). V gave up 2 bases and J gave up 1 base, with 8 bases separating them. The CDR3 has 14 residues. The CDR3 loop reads CASSLIDENTEAFF. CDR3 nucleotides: TGTGCCAGCAGTTTAATCGATGAGAACACTGAAGCTTTCTTT.

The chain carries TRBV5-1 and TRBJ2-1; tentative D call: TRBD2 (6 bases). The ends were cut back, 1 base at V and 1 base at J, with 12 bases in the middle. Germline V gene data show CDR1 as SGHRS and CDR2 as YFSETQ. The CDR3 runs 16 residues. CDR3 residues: CASSLSYGGSYNEQFF. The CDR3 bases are TGCGCCAGCAGCTTGAGCTATGGAGGGTCCTACAATGAGCAGTTCTTC.

The CDR3 reads CASSLLGAWDYGYTF. The CDR3 DNA sequence: TGTGCCAGCAGTTTACTCGGGGCTTGGGACTATGGCTACACCTTC. The genes are TRBV28 and TRBJ1-2; D perhaps matches TRBD1 (5 bases). The CDR3 extends over 15 amino acids. Between the trimmed V and J ends, which lost 2 bases and 3 bases, there was a span of 13 bases. The germline CDR1 and CDR2 sequences are MDHEN and SYDVKM.

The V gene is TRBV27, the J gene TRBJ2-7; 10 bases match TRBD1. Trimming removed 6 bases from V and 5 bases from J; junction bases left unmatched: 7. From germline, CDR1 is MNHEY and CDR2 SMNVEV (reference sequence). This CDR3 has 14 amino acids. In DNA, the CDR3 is TGTGCCAGCAGCCGGGGACAGGGGTTCCACGAGCAGTACTTC. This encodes CASSRGQGFHEQYF.

CDR3 region: CASFSGPYYNSPLHF. For the CDR3, the DNA is TGTGCCAGCTTTTCGGGACCCTACTATAATTCACCCCTCCACTTT. This chain links TRBV2 with TRBJ1-6, with TRBD1 as a possible D gene (5 bases). The V end lost 8 bases, the J end lost 3 bases, and 14 bases lay between the germline ends. Germline CDR1 SNHLY, CDR2 FYNNEI. The CDR3 contains 15 residues.

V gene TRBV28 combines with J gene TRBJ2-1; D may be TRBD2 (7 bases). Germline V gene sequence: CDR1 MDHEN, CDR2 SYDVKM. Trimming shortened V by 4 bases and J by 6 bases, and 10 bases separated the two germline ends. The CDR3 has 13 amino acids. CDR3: CASSYGGLNEQFF. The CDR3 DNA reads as TGTGCCAGCAGTTACGGGGGGCTCAATGAGCAGTTCTTC.

CDR3 region: CASKEGPYEQYF. Written as DNA, the CDR3 is TGTGCCAGCAAAGAGGGACCCTACGAGCAGTACTTC. The rearrangement joins TRBV12-3 or TRBV12-4 to TRBJ2-7; D possibly uses TRBD1 or TRBD2 (5 bases each). This CDR3 contains 12 residues. The V end lost 7 bases, the J end lost 2 bases, and 9 bases lay between the germline ends.

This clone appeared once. Here the CDR3 DNA reads TGTGCCAGCAGTTGGGGGACAGATGAGCAGTTCTTC. The encoded protein is CASSWGTDEQFF. The rearrangement links TRBV12-3 or TRBV12-4 to TRBJ2-1; 7 bases fit TRBD1. With 4 bases clipped from V and 8 bases from J, the junction kept 2 bases outside the gene matches. The CDR3 runs to 12 residues.

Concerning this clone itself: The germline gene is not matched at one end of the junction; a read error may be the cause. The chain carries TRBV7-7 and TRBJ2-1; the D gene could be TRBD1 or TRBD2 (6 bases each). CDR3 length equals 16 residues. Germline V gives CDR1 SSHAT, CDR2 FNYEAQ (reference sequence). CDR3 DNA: TGTGCTAGCAGCCGTCAGGCCGGGGGCGCCTACAATGAGCAGTTCTTC. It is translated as CASSRQAGGAYNEQFF.

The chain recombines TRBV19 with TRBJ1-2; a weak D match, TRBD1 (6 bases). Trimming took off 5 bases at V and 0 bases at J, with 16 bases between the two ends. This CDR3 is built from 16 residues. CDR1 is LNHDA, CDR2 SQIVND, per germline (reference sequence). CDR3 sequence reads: CASSSPRGVTNYGYTF. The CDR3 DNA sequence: TGTGCCAGTAGTTCCCCCAGGGGAGTAACTAACTATGGCTACACCTTC. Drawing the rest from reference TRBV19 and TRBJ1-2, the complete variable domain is DGGITQSPKYLFRKEGQNVTLSCEQNLNHDAMYWYRQDPGQGLRLIYYSQIVNDFQKGDIAEGYSVSREKKESFPLTVTSAQKNPTAFYLCASSSPRGVTNYGYTFGSGTRLTVV.

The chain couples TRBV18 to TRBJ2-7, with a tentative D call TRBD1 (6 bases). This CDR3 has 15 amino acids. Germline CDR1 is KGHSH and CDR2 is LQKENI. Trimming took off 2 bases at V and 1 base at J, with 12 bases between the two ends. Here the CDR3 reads CASSPSAGVSYEQYF. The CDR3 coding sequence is TGTGCCAGCTCACCATCGGCAGGGGTTTCCTACGAGCAGTACTTC.

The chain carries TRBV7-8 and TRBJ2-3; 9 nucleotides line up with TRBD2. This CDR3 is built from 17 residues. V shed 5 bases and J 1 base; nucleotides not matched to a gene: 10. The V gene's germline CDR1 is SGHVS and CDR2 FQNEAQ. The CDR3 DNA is TGTGCCAGCAGCCGCATTGGCGGGGGGGGAGGCACAGATACGCAGTATTTT. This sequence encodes CASSRIGGGGGTDTQYF.

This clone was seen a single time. The CDR3 nucleotides read TGTGCCACCAGTGATTTTGGTGTTCGGACAGGGTATACAGATACGCAGTATTTT. Translation gives CATSDFGVRTGYTDTQYF. The chain is built from TRBV24-1 and TRBJ2-3; 8 positions agree with TRBD1. J was trimmed by 3 bases and V by 1 base; bases with no gene match: 11. Germline loops: CDR1 KGHDR, CDR2 SFDVKD. CDR3 length: 18 amino acids.